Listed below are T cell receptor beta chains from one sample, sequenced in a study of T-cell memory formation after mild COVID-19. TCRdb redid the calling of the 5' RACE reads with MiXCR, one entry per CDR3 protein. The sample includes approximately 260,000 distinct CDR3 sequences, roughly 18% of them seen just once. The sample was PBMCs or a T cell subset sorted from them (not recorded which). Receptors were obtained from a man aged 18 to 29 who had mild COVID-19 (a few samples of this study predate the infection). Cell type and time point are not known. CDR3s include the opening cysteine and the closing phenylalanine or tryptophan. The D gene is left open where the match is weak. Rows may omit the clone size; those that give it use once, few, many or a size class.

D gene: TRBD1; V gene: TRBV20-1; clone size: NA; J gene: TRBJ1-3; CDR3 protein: CSALTGSSGNTIYF; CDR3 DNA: TGCAGTGCTCTGACAGGGAGCTCTGGAAACACCATATATTTT
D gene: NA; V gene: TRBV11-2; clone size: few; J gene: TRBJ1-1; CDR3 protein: CASSSNLRTEAFF; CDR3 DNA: TGTGCCAGCAGCTCTAACCTGCGCACTGAAGCTTTCTTT
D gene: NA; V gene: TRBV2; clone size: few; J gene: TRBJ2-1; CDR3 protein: CASSDLSNEQFF; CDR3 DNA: TGTGCCAGCAGTGACTTGAGCAATGAGCAGTTCTTC
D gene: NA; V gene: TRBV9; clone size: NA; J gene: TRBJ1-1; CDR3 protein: CASSVEGGRLAFF; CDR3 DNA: TGTGCCAGCAGCGTAGAGGGGGGGAGGTTAGCTTTCTTT
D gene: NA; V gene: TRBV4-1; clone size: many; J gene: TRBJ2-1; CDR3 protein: CASSQPLRTGQNEQFF; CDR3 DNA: TGCGCCAGCAGCCAACCCCTAAGGACGGGTCAAAATGAGCAGTTCTTC
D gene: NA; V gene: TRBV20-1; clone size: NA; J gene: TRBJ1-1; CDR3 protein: CSAREDPNTEAFF; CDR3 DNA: TGCAGTGCTAGAGAGGACCCGAACACTGAAGCTTTCTTT
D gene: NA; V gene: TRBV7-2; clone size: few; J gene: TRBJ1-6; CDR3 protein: CASTSAGRGGSPLHF; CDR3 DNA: TGTGCCAGCACCTCCGCTGGCCGGGGAGGTTCACCCCTCCACTTT
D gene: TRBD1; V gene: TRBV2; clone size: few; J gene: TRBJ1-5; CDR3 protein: CASGGTGPDNQPQHF; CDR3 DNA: TGTGCCAGCGGCGGGACAGGCCCGGACAATCAGCCCCAGCATTTT
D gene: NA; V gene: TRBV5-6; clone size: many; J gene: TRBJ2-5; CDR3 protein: CASSFVGETQYF; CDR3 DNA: TGTGCCAGCAGCTTCGTCGGGGAGACCCAGTACTTC
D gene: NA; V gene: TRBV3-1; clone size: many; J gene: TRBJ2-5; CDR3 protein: CASRLLETQYF; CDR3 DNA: TGTGCCAGCAGACTCCTCGAGACCCAGTACTTC
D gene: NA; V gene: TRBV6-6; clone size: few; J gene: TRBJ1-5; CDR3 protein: CASSYETAARTQHF; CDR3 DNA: TGTGCCAGCAGTTACGAGACCGCGGCCAGGACCCAGCATTTT
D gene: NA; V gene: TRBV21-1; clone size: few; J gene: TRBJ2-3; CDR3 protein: CASSSWTVSTQYF; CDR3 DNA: TGTGCCAGCAGCAGTTGGACAGTGTCTACGCAGTATTTT
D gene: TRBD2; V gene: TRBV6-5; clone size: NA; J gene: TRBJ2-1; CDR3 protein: CASGTSGPYNEQFF; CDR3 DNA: TGTGCCAGCGGGACTAGCGGGCCCTACAATGAGCAGTTCTTC
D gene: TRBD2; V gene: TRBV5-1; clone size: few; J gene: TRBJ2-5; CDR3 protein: CASSPRPGLAEETQYF; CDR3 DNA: TGCGCCAGCAGCCCCCGGCCGGGACTAGCGGAAGAGACCCAGTACTTC
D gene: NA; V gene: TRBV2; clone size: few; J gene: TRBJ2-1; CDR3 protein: CASSPQGPGNEQFF; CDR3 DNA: TGTGCCAGCAGCCCACAGGGACCCGGCAATGAGCAGTTCTTC
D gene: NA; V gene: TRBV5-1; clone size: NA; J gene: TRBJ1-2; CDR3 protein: CASSGEMGIHGYTF; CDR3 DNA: TGCGCCAGCAGCGGGGAAATGGGGATTCATGGCTACACCTTC
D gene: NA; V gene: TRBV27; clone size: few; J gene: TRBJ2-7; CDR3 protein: CASSYGTIYEQYF; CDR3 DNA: TGTGCCAGCAGTTACGGCACCATCTACGAGCAGTACTTC
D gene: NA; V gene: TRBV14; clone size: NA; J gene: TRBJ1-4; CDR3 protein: CASSLGTNEKLFF; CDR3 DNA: TGTGCCAGCAGTCTCGGGACTAATGAAAAACTGTTTTTT
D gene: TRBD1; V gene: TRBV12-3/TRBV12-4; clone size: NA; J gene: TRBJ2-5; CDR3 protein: CASSPDRGPQETQYF; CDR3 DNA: TGTGCCAGCAGCCCCGACAGGGGGCCCCAGGAGACCCAGTACTTC
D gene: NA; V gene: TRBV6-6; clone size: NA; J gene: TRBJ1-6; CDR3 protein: CATGAGILGDLHF; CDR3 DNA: TGTGCCACCGGGGCAGGCATCCTCGGGGATCTCCACTTT
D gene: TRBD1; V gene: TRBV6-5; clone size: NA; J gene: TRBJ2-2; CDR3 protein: CASSWTGNTGELFF; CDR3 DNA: TGTGCCAGCAGTTGGACAGGGAACACCGGGGAGCTGTTTTTT
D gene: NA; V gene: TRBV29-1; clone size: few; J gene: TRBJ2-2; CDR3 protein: CSVSVQGELFF; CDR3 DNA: TGCAGCGTTAGTGTTCAGGGGGAGCTGTTTTTT
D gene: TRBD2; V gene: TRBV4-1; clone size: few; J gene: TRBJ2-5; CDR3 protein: CASSQSRGGAGETQYF; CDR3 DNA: TGCGCCAGCAGCCAGTCGCGCGGGGGGGCAGGCGAGACCCAGTACTTC
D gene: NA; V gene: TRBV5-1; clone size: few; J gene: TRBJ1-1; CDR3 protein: CASSLDRAYNTEAFF; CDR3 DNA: TGCGCCAGCAGTCTGGACCGGGCCTATAACACTGAAGCTTTCTTT
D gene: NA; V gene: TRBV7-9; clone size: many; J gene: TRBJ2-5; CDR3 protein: CASSLLGRGETQYF; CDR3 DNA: TGTGCCAGCAGCTTACTTGGCAGGGGAGAGACCCAGTACTTC
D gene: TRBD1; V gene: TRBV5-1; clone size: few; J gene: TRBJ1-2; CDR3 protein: CASSSTTGNGGYTF; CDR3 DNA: TGCGCCAGCAGCTCGACGACAGGGAATGGTGGCTACACCTTC
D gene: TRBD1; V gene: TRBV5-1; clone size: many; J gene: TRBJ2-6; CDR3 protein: CASRSDRPISGANVLTF; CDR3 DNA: TGCGCCAGCAGGTCGGACAGGCCCATCTCTGGGGCCAACGTCCTGACTTTC
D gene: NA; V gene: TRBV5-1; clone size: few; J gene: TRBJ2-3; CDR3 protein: CASSADQKTQYF; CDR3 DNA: TGCGCCAGCAGCGCGGACCAGAAGACGCAGTATTTT
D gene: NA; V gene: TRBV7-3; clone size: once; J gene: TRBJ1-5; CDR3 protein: CASSYDTGRGGNQPQHF; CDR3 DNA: TGTGCCAGCAGCTATGATACAGGAAGAGGAGGCAATCAGCCCCAGCATTTT
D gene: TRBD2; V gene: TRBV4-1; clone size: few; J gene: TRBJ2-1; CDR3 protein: CASSQVGGIEQFF; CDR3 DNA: TGCGCCAGCAGCCAAGTCGGGGGGATTGAGCAGTTCTTC
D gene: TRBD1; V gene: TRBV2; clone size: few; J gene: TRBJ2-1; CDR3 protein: CASRKDRGNEQFF; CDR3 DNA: TGTGCCAGCAGGAAGGACAGGGGCAATGAGCAGTTCTTC
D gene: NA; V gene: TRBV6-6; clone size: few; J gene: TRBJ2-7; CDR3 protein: CASTSPTAPYEQYF; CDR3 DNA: TGTGCCAGCACCTCTCCGACAGCTCCCTACGAGCAGTACTTC
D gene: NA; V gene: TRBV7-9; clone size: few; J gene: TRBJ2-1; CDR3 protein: CASTSPGTSYGNEQFF; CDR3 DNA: TGTGCCAGTACCTCGCCCGGGACTTCATACGGGAATGAGCAGTTCTTC
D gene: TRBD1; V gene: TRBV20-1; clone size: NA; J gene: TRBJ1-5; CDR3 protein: CSAGVGGGGNQPQHF; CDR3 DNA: TGCAGTGCTGGAGTTGGAGGGGGCGGCAATCAGCCCCAGCATTTT
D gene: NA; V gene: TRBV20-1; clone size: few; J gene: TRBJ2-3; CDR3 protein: CSANTPQSTDTQYF; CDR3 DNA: TGCAGTGCTAACACTCCCCAGAGCACAGATACGCAGTATTTT
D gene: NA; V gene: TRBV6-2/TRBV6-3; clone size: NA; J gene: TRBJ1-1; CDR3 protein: CASSWGAGNTEAFF; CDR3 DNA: TGTGCCAGCAGTTGGGGGGCAGGGAACACTGAAGCTTTCTTT
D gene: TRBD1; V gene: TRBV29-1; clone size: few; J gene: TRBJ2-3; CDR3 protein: CSAAPTGGRRDTQYF; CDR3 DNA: TGCAGCGCCGCCCCAACAGGGGGGAGGCGAGATACGCAGTATTTT
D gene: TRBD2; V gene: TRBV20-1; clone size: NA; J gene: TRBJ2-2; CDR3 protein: CSARGPGTSGNTGELFF; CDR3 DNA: TGCAGTGCCAGGGGGCCCGGGACTAGCGGTAACACCGGGGAGCTGTTTTTT
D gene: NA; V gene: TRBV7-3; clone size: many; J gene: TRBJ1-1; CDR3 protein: CASSGHYTEAFF; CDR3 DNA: TGTGCCAGCTCGGGACACTACACTGAAGCTTTCTTT
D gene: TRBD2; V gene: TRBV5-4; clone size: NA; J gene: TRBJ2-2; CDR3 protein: CASSSLAGSTGELFF; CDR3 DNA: TGTGCCAGCAGCTCACTAGCGGGGAGCACCGGGGAGCTGTTTTTT
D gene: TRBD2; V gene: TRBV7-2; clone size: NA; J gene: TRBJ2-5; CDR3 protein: CASSVRWTSGGSHQYF; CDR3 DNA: TGTGCCAGCAGCGTAAGGTGGACTAGCGGGGGCTCTCACCAGTACTTC
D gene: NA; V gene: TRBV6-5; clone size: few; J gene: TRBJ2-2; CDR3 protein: CASNMYANTGELFF; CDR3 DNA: TGTGCCAGCAATATGTACGCGAACACCGGGGAGCTGTTTTTT
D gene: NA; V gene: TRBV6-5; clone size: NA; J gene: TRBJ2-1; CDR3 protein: CASNPWGEGGEQFF; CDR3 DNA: TGTGCCAGCAACCCTTGGGGGGAAGGAGGCGAGCAGTTCTTC
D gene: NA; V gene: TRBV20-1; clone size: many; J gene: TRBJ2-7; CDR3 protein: CSARDDLEGKGYEQYF; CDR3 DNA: TGCAGTGCTAGAGATGATTTGGAAGGGAAGGGCTACGAGCAGTACTTC
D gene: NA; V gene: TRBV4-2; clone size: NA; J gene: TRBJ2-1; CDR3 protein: CASSRQSGGHNEQFF; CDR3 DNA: TGTGCCAGCAGCCGCCAGTCCGGGGGGCACAATGAGCAGTTCTTC